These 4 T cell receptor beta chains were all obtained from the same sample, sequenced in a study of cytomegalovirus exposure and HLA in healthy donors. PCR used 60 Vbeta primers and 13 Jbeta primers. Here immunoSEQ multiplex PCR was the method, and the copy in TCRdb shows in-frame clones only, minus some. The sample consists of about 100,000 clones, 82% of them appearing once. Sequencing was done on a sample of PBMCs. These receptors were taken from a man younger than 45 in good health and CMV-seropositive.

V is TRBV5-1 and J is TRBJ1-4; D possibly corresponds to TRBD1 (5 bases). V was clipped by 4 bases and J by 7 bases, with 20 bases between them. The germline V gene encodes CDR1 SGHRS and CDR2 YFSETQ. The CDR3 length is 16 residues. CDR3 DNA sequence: TGCGCCAGCAGCCGGATCTCGGGGGTCGATGGTGAAAAACTGTTTTTT. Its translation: CASSRISGVDGEKLFF.

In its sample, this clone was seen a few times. The CDR3 loop reads CASSDNSPNYGYTF. The CDR3 nucleotides are TGTGCCAGCAGTGACAACAGTCCTAACTATGGCTACACCTTC. This sequence joins TRBV2 and TRBJ1-2; D is unclear. The CDR3 loop spans 14 amino acids. CDR1 SNHLY and CDR2 FYNNEI come from the germline V gene. Trimming took off 3 bases at V and 0 bases at J, with 8 bases between the two ends.

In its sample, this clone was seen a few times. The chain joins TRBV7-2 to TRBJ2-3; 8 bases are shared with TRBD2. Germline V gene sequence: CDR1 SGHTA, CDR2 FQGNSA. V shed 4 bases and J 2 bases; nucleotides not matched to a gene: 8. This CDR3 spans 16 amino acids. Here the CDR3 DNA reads TGTGCCAGCAGCTATCTGCGGGGGGCTTTCACAGATACGCAGTATTTT. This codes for CASSYLRGAFTDTQYF.

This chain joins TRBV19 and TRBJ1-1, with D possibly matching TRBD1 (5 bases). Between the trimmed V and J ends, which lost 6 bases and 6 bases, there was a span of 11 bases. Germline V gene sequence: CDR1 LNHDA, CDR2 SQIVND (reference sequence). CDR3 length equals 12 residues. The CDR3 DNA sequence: TGTGCCAGTAGCCCGGGGGTAGCTGAAGCTTTCTTT. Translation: CASSPGVAEAFF. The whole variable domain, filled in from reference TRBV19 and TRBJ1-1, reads DGGITQSPKYLFRKEGQNVTLSCEQNLNHDAMYWYRQDPGQGLRLIYYSQIVNDFQKGDIAEGYSVSREKKESFPLTVTSAQKNPTAFYLCASSPGVAEAFFGQGTRLTVV.